This T cell receptor beta chain was captured by sequencing in a study of beta chain features in type 1 diabetes (dated by TCRdb to 2016 to 2018). Looking at the study overall: No differences in mean age, gender distribution, total cell number or subset yield were found between patients and healthy donors. Across all samples, some 99 million sorted cells were examined, and cell number per subset correlated strongly with RNA yield. In the study, TCRB repertoires of sorted circulating CD4+ T cell subsets from recently diagnosed type 1 diabetes patients were compared with those of matched healthy donors. Regulatory and stem cell-like memory subsets were isolated from only 8 patients and 8 healthy donors, whereas naive and central memory subsets came from all 30 or so donors. General conclusions and limits of the study: The naive, central memory and regulatory TCRB repertoires appeared to resemble one another more closely among patients than among healthy donors. PCR may preferentially amplify shorter templates, but because patient and control samples were amplified and corrected together, any resulting skew would affect both groups equally. A moderate but significant shortening of TCRB CDR3 length was observed in type 1 diabetes patients in all four CD4+ subsets. Because small numbers of individuals were included in the HLA sub-analyses, any influence of HLA type on TCRB rearrangement was left unresolved. At VDJ recombination sites, type 1 diabetes patients had fewer insertions and more deleted nucleotides, which implies abnormalities in thymic rearrangement. Because cDNA was sequenced instead of genomic DNA, activated cells with high expression could be over-represented, although the groups did not differ in activation or CD3 levels.

Each donor gave one peripheral blood draw, averaging roughly 120 mL, which was collected into heparinised tubes. A BD FACSAria II was used to sort naive, central memory, regulatory and stem cell-like memory CD4+ T cells with a panel that included CD45RO, CCR7, CD25, CD127, CD95 and CD27. A purity above 98% was achieved for all sorted populations. PBMCs were separated immediately by Lymphoprep density gradient centrifugation and were stained directly, without being cultured. To minimize batch effects, samples were stained and sorted in pairs, one healthy donor with one patient per experiment. The entire amount of isolated RNA was reverse transcribed using the High Capacity cDNA Reverse Transcription Kit, so the sequenced TCRB transcripts were expressed ones. Deep immunoSEQ sequencing was applied to naive, central memory and regulatory T cell samples, giving an average of about 3.57 million total reads per sample. After sorted cells were lysed in RLT buffer, RNA was extracted with DNase-treated RNeasy Micro or Mini kits, with the choice depending on cell number. Each cell subset was processed on its own to prevent cross-contamination, while patient and healthy donor samples were processed together. TCRB sequences were amplified from cDNA with the immunoSEQ multiplex PCR, producing 87-bp fragments spanning the CDR3 region. Amplicons were sequenced on the Illumina HiSeq platform. The published analysis was carried out like this. Synthetic template baselines were used to correct PCR bias computationally, reads within Hamming distance 2 were collapsed together, and singletons that could not be merged were discarded. Reads were aligned to IMGT to assign V, D and J genes, CDR3 length, and insertions or deletions at six rearrangement sites. Within each subset, clonotype counts were normalized to sorted cell number, after which true diversity and Gini coefficients were computed with the tcR R package. The overlap coefficient, calculated on TCRB nucleotide sequences, was used to quantify repertoire sharing. Out-of-frame TCRB sequences from naive cells were analyzed to stand in for the pre-selection repertoire. The table was pulled from immuneACCESS by TCRdb, which kept in-frame rearrangements only. Such tables lose some clones; where checked, under half of the loss comes from unresolved V genes, and the rest has no known cause. V and J calls and clone size are as listed in that table; D and trimming were resolved from the DNA. The sample table records hundreds of thousands of clones; approximately 30% of these occur just once. Of the sample, around 0.065% falls within the top ten clones.

Regarding this clone: Its antigen is still unknown. No quality values exist for individual bases; no much larger clone is one base distant.

The clonotype was recovered from a man between 18 and 29 years old in good health. Sequenced: naive CD4+ T cells from blood. Interpreted using the paper, the cell subset or site label stands for: true naive CD4+ T cells.

The sequence in DNA is TGTGCCAGCAGGACATCCTACGAGCAGTACTTC. It is translated as CASRTSYEQYF. The V and J genes are TRBV6-9 and TRBJ2-7, with no reliable assignment of the D segment. Reading the germline V gene gives CDR1 MNHGY and CDR2 SVAAGI. The trim is 6 bases for V and 1 base for J, with a gap of 4 bases between the germline ends. CDR3 length: 11 amino acids, cysteine to phenylalanine. Only CDR3 DNA remains: 33 bases, in frame from the first base.